This T cell receptor beta chain was profiled in a study of blood T cell repertoires in COVID-19. Original processing notes: Reference gene primer amplification gave nucleated cell count estimates. Libraries were prepared by immunoSEQ multiplex PCR; TCRdb keeps only in-frame clonotypes and omits some of them. V and J calls and clone size follow that table, whereas D and trimming were derived from the DNA. The table lists fewer than 200,000 clones, approximately 85% of them singletons, with roughly 1.2% in the top ten. The CDR3 covers 17 residues. CDR1 is LGHDT, CDR2 YNNKEL, per germline (reference sequence). The V segment lost 2 bases and the J segment 0 bases; nucleotides outside the gene matches: 4.

The receptor comes from a man in his 60s who had recovered from COVID-19. The V and J genes are TRBV3-1 (or the pseudogene TRBV3-2) and TRBJ2-3, with 11 nucleotides matching TRBD2. Input material: peripheral blood. The CDR3: CASSQPGLADSTDTQYF. The CDR3 DNA reads TGTGCCAGCAGCCAACCGGGACTAGCGGACAGCACAGATACGCAGTATTTT.